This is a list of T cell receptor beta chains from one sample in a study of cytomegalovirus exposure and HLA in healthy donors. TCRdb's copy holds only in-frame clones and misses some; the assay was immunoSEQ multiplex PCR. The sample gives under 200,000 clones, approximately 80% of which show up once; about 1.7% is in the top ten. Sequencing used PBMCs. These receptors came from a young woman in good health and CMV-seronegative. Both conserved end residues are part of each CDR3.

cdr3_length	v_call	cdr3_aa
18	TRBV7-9	CASSHTGSRGPNTGELFF
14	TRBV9	CASSGGGSSYEQYF
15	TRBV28	CASSSTGQGTGELFF
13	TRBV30	CAYTGQNNSPLHF
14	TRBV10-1	CASSESSVQETQYF
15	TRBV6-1	CASSSGTASNTEAFF
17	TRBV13	CASSLGGGQGINQPQHF
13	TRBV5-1	CASSLRGDTEAFF
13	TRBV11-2	CASSLEAAYGYTF
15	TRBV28	CASRDWGQIKNIQYF
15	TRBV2	CASSETGGVSGELFF
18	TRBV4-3	CASSQDLPGLMVNEKLFF
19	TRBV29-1	CSVEIGQLAGTLGADTQYF
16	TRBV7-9	CSSSLLDRGYYEKLFF
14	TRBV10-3	CAIRGTSEADTQYF
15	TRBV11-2	CARAIRGGSNTEAFF
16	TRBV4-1	CASSQAQGRGEETQYF
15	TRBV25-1	CASTTKEAEAYEQYF
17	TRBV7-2	CASSLVLAVSSYNEQFF
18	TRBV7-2	CASSLRPKTSIGVDTQYF
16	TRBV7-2	CASSPLGTATNEKLFF
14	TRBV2	CASSEFTGNYGYTF
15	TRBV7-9	CASSLALQGGEKLFF